This T cell receptor beta chain was recovered during a study of vaccination and CD4 T cells after COVID-19. Overall study findings and caveats: In convalescent patients, 304 of 307 vaccine-specific clones were spike mono-reactive.

CDR3 length: 12 amino acids. Germline lookup yields CDR1 DFQATT and CDR2 SNEGSKA (reference sequence). V gave up 3 bases and J gave up 7 bases, with 10 bases separating them. Turning to this clonotype: Its antigen is unknown.

Time point indicated: late sampling 161 to 241 days after vaccination in a few convalescent patients. From the PCR reads, TCRdb called clonotypes with MiXCR, one entry per CDR3 protein. Counted here are over 25,000 distinct CDR3 sequences, approximately 53% occurring once; the ten biggest clones make up roughly 5%. The gene calls are TRBV20-1 and TRBJ2-1, with D perhaps TRBD2 (6 bases). This receptor was identified in a human donor who had recovered from COVID-19. This sample comprised CD4+ T cells from blood, obtained about 7 months after SARS-CoV-2 vaccination. This CDR3 reads CSARRGRNEQFF. CDR3 nucleotides: TGCAGTGCTAGGCGGGGTCGGAATGAGCAGTTCTTC.